This T cell receptor (beta chain) was captured by sequencing in a study of cytomegalovirus exposure and HLA in healthy donors. Findings and caveats of the study: The authors later found TCR association rates varying by HLA locus, with DRB1 most and HLA-C fewest. Earlier analysis found most TCR beta V segments productive about 87% or about 30% of the time.

This CDR3 spans 12 amino acids. Germline CDR1 reads SQVTM; CDR2 reads ANQGSEA. V was clipped by 7 bases and J by 2 bases, with 12 bases between them. About this clone itself: Its antigen is currently unknown.

It was with 60 Vbeta and 13 Jbeta primers that the PCR ran. TCRdb's table, derived via immunoSEQ multiplex PCR, lists solely in-frame clones and lacks some. This sample contains roughly 100,000 clones. The receptor's source is a man aged 35 to 55 in good health and CMV-seronegative. V usage is TRBV29-1 and J usage is TRBJ2-7; tentative D call: TRBD1 (6 bases). Specimen: PBMCs. The CDR3 DNA follows: TGCAGCGGTGGACAGACTCCCTACGAGCAGTACTTC. Protein: CSGGQTPYEQYF.